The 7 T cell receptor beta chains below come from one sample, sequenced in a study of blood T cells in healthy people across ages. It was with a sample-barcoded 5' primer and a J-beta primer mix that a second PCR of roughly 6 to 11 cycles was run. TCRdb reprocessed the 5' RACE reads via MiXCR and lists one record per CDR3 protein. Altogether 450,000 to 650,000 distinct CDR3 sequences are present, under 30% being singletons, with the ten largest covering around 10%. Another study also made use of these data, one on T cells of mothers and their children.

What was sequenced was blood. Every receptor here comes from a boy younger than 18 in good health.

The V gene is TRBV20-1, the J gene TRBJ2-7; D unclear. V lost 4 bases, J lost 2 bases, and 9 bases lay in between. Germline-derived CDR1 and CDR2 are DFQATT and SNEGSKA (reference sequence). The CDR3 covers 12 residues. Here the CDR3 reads CSANKGTYEQYF. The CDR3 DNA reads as TGCAGTGCTAATAAGGGTACCTACGAGCAGTACTTC.

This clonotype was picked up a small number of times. The chain's CDR3 is CASSWDSTLAKNIQYF. The CDR3, as DNA: TGTGCCAGCAGTTGGGACAGTACTTTAGCCAAAAACATTCAGTACTTC. The rearrangement joins TRBV28 to TRBJ2-4; 7 bases map to TRBD1. V shed 4 bases, J shed 0 bases, and the junction held 6 bases outside the gene matches. Germline assignment: CDR1 MDHEN and CDR2 SYDVKM. The length of the CDR3 is 16 residues.

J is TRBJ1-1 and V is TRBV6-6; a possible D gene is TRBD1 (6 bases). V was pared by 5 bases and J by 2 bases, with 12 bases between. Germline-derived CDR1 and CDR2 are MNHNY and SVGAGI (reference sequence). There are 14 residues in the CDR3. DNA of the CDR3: TGTGCCAGCAGTAACAGGGTCGGAAACACTGAAGCTTTCTTT. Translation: CASSNRVGNTEAFF.

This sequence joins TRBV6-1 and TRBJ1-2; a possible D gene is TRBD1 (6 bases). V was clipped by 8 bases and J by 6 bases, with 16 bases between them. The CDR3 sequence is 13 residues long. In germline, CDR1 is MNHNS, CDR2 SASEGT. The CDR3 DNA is TGTGCCAGCCATGGGGGGCACTCCGATGGCTACACCTTC. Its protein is CASHGGHSDGYTF.

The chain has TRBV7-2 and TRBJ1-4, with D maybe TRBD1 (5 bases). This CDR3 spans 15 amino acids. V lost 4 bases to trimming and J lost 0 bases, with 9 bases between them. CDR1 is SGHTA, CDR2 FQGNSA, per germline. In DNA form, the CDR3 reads TGTGCCAGCAGCTCGGACACTGCAACTAATGAAAAACTGTTTTTT. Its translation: CASSSDTATNEKLFF.

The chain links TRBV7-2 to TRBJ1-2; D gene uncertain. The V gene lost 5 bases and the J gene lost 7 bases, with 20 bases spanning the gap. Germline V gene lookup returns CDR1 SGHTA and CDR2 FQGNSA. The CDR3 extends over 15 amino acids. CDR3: CASSPATVKASGYTF. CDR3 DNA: TGTGCCAGCAGCCCTGCCACAGTGAAGGCTAGTGGCTACACCTTC.

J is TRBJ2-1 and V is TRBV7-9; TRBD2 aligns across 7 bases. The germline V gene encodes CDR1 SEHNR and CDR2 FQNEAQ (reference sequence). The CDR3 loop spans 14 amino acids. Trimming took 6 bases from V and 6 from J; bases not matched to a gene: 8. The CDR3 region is CASSWDYKSNEQFF. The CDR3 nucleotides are TGTGCCAGCAGTTGGGACTACAAAAGCAATGAGCAGTTCTTC.